This T cell receptor (beta chain) was retrieved from a study of CD8 T cells in Susac syndrome. An input of about 0.5 to 1 ug of RNA was subjected to reverse transcription using random hexamers. Multiplex immunoSEQ PCR targeted 54 Vbeta and 13 Jbeta TCR beta segments. TCRdb ran MiXCR on the immunoSEQ multiplex PCR reads and lists one entry per CDR3 protein. Of roughly 180,000 distinct CDR3 sequences in the sample, around 96% were seen once. The CDR3 runs 14 residues. V was pared by 0 bases and J by 6 bases, with 9 bases between. Per the germline V gene, CDR1 is MNHEY and CDR2 is SVGAGI. TEMRA cells were FACS-enriched, and CD8+ and CD4+ T cells were isolated negatively.

The sample comprised CD4+ T cells from PBMCs. The rearrangement joins TRBV6-5 to TRBJ1-3, with D uncertain. The source of this sequence is a human donor in good health. The chain's CDR3 is CASSYSGQENTIYF. CDR3 in DNA: TGTGCCAGCAGTTACTCTGGGCAGGAAAACACCATATATTTT.